These T cell receptor beta chains were read from a single sample in a study of T cell repertoires in cytomegalovirus infection. Antigens of these TCRs are unknown. Each CDR3 protein gets one entry after TCRdb re-called the reads with MiXCR. The table records 900,000 to 950,000 distinct CDR3 sequences, about a third of them present only once. This sample comprised cultured CD8+ T cells from PBMCs, obtained from culture after CMV antigen stimulation. The receptors were gathered from a human donor in good health (CMV status not recorded). Some clones in this sample may be carry-over from other donors' samples. Both conserved end residues are part of each CDR3. D genes are given only for firm matches. Clone sizes are given selectively: once, few, many, or a class where the clone is expanded.

TRBV6-5,NA,TRBJ1-1,many,CASSQSNTEAFF,TGTGCCAGCAGTCAATCCAACACTGAAGCTTTCTTT
TRBV12-3/TRBV12-4,NA,TRBJ2-7,NA,CASSQTSHEQYF,TGTGCCAGCAGCCAGACCTCTCACGAGCAGTACTTC
TRBV19,NA,TRBJ1-1,NA,CASTQGMGTEAFF,TGTGCCAGTACTCAGGGAATGGGCACTGAAGCTTTCTTT
TRBV7-6,TRBD2,TRBJ2-2,many,CASSPQTGLAGYANTGELFF,TGTGCCAGCAGCCCCCAAACGGGACTAGCGGGGTACGCGAACACCGGGGAGCTGTTTTTT
TRBV4-2,TRBD1,TRBJ1-2,many,CASSQERMTGRTNYGYTF,TGTGCCAGCAGCCAAGAACGAATGACAGGGAGGACCAACTATGGCTACACCTTC
TRBV25-1,NA,TRBJ1-1,NA,CASSELAWSEAFF,TGTGCCAGCAGTGAATTGGCTTGGAGTGAAGCTTTCTTT
TRBV27,NA,TRBJ1-2,NA,CASSSYPGENYGYTF,TGTGCCAGCAGTTCCTACCCAGGGGAAAACTATGGCTACACCTTC
TRBV5-6,NA,TRBJ2-1,NA,CASSLGANSYNEQFF,TGTGCCAGCAGCTTGGGGGCCAACTCCTACAATGAGCAGTTCTTC
TRBV5-6,NA,TRBJ2-2,NA,CASSGYELGTGELFF,TGTGCCAGCAGCGGATACGAACTAGGGACCGGGGAGCTGTTTTTT
TRBV6-8,NA,TRBJ1-6,NA,CASSPRRHRSYNSPLHF,TGTGCCAGCAGTCCGCGGAGGCATAGGTCGTATAATTCACCCCTCCACTTT
TRBV6-1,NA,TRBJ2-5,NA,CASRRRAQYF,TGTGCCAGCAGAAGGAGGGCCCAGTACTTC
TRBV7-2,TRBD1,TRBJ1-5,NA,CASSQTGDGGNQPQHF,TGTGCCAGCAGCCAAACAGGGGACGGAGGCAATCAGCCCCAGCATTTT
TRBV4-1,TRBD2,TRBJ2-1,once,CASSQGRGDGHEQFF,TGCGCCAGCAGCCAAGGCCGGGGGGATGGTCATGAGCAGTTCTTC
TRBV27,NA,TRBJ1-5,few,CASSLWSGAANQPQHF,TGTGCCAGCAGTTTATGGTCCGGGGCGGCAAATCAGCCCCAGCATTTT
TRBV6-1,NA,TRBJ2-7,few,CASSEPGTVLYEQYF,TGTGCCAGCAGCGAACCCGGGACGGTTTTATACGAGCAGTACTTC
TRBV3-1,TRBD2,TRBJ2-2,NA,CASSQVIWTSGGADTGELFF,TGTGCCAGCAGCCAAGTAATATGGACTAGCGGGGGGGCAGACACCGGGGAGCTGTTTTTT
TRBV6-2/TRBV6-3,NA,TRBJ2-1,NA,CASSYMGAVDEQFF,TGTGCCAGCAGTTACATGGGGGCGGTTGATGAGCAGTTCTTC
TRBV12-3/TRBV12-4,NA,TRBJ2-2,NA,CASSPGLLVNTGELFF,TGTGCCAGCAGCCCGGGACTTTTAGTGAACACCGGGGAGCTGTTTTTT
TRBV6-5,NA,TRBJ1-1,NA,CASSQGWGNTEAFF,TGTGCCAGCAGCCAAGGTTGGGGAAACACTGAAGCTTTCTTT
TRBV7-9,NA,TRBJ2-3,few,CASSPPSVGEITDTQYF,TGTGCCAGCAGCCCCCCCTCGGTGGGGGAAATCACAGATACGCAGTATTTT
TRBV6-1,NA,TRBJ1-6,many,CASSELDVNSPLHF,TGTGCCAGCAGTGAACTGGACGTGAATTCACCCCTCCACTTT
TRBV6-5,NA,TRBJ2-2,NA,CASSYSYITGELFF,TGTGCCAGCAGTTACTCTTATATCACCGGGGAGCTGTTTTTT
TRBV10-3,TRBD2,TRBJ2-1,NA,CAIDSGGPTYNEQFF,TGTGCCATTGATAGCGGGGGCCCAACCTACAATGAGCAGTTCTTC
TRBV6-2/TRBV6-3,NA,TRBJ1-2,few,CASSYSKTEANYGYTF,TGTGCCAGCAGTTACTCAAAGACGGAAGCTAACTATGGCTACACCTTC
TRBV27,TRBD1,TRBJ1-2,few,CASSGTGTGALLGYTF,TGTGCCAGCAGTGGCACCGGGACAGGGGCCTTATTGGGCTACACCTTC
TRBV12-3/TRBV12-4,NA,TRBJ1-2,NA,CASSHSGRRGYTF,TGTGCCAGCAGTCATTCTGGGCGAAGGGGCTACACCTTC
TRBV6-4,NA,TRBJ1-2,few,CASREARKRNYGYTF,TGTGCCAGCCGCGAAGCCAGGAAGAGGAACTATGGCTACACCTTC
TRBV11-3,NA,TRBJ2-6,few,CASSLLTPSGANVLTF,TGTGCCAGCAGCCTACTGACACCCTCTGGGGCCAACGTCCTGACTTTC
TRBV29-1,NA,TRBJ2-2,NA,CSLREASTGELFF,TGCAGCTTGAGGGAGGCGAGCACCGGGGAGCTGTTTTTT
TRBV6-6,NA,TRBJ1-6,NA,CASSYRAKASSYNSPLHF,TGTGCCAGCAGTTACAGGGCGAAAGCTAGCTCCTATAATTCACCCCTCCACTTT
TRBV6-2/TRBV6-3,TRBD1,TRBJ1-4,NA,CASSEPGQGAEKLFF,TGTGCCAGCAGTGAACCGGGACAGGGAGCCGAAAAACTGTTTTTT